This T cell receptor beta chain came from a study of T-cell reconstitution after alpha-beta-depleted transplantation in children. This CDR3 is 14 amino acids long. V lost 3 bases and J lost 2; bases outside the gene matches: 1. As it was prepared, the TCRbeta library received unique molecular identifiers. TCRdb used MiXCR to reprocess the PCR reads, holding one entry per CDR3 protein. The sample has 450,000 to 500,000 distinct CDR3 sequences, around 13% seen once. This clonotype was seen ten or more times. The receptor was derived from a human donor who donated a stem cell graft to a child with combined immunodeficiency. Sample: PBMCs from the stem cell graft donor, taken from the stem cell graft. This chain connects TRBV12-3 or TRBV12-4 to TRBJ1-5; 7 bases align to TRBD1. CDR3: CASSFGQGNQPQHF. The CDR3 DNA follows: TGTGCCAGCAGTTTCGGACAGGGCAATCAGCCCCAGCATTTT.